This T cell receptor (beta chain) stems from a study of control samples from healthy donors and cancer patients. The CDR3 is 15 residues long. The germline CDR1 and CDR2 sequences are MNHNY and SVGAGI (reference sequence). The ends were cut back, 0 bases at V and 1 base at J, with 9 bases in the middle. This table comes from immunoSEQ multiplex PCR, and its TCRdb copy is limited to in-frame clones, with some not included. The sample lists 150,000 to 200,000 clones; approximately 94% were seen once. J is TRBJ1-1 and V is TRBV6-6; D is unresolved. Material: blood. This receptor was identified in a woman aged 40 to 50 in good health. The CDR3 is CASSYSRTENTEAFF. CDR3 DNA sequence: TGTGCCAGCAGTTACTCCCGGACGGAGAACACTGAAGCTTTCTTT.